Listed here is a single T cell receptor beta chain. Germline CDR1 LGHNA, CDR2 YNFKEQ. V was shortened by 4 bases and J by 4 bases, with 10 bases between the two germline ends. The CDR3 sequence is 13 residues long. TCRdb re-called the 5' RACE reads with MiXCR, one entry per CDR3 protein. Of 450,000 to 650,000 distinct CDR3 sequences listed, more than 9% are singletons. The data were taken from a study of identical twins. These records were also assigned to another study, of yellow fever vaccine responses in identical twins.

The origin of this receptor is a woman aged 18-29 years in good health. Sequencing input: PBMCs. This chain joins TRBV4-2 and TRBJ2-5; tentatively, D is TRBD2 (5 bases). The CDR3 DNA reads as TGTGCCAGCAGCCCTAACGAGGGAGAGACCCAGTACTTC. This encodes CASSPNEGETQYF.